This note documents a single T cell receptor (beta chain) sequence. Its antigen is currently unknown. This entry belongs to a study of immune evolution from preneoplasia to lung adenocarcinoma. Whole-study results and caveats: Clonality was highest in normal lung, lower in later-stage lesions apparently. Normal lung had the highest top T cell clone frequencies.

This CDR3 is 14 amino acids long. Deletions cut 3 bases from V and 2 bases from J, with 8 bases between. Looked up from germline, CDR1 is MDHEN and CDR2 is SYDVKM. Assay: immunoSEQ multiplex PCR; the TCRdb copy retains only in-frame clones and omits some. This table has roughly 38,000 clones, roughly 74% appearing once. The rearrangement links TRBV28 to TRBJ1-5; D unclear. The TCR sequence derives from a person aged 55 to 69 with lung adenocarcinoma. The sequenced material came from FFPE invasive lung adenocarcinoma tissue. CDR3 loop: CASSFDGGNQPQHF. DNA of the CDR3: TGTGCCAGCAGTTTCGACGGCGGCAATCAGCCCCAGCATTTT.